These T cell receptor beta chains were read from a single sample in a study of T cell responses to AZD1222 COVID-19 vaccine. Only in-frame clones appear in the TCRdb table, and some are missing; sequencing was by immunoSEQ multiplex PCR. The top ten clones hold about 3% of a sample with roughly 100,000 clones, 70% to 90% of them seen once. Here the sequenced sample was peripheral blood, taken on day 0 of AZD1222 vaccination. The receptor source for this set is an adult in good health. Each CDR3 is given with its conserved first and last residue. The D gene is left open where the match is weak. Clone size is stated in some rows and not others, as once, few, many or a class when expanded.

J	size	V	D	CDR3	DNA
TRBJ2-1	once	TRBV7-8	NA	CASSLGRDPRNEQFF	TGTGCCAGCAGCTTAGGCCGGGACCCACGGAATGAGCAGTTCTTC
TRBJ1-5	NA	TRBV5-6	NA	CASSSSTGRGSNQPQHF	TGTGCCAGCAGCTCCTCAACAGGGAGGGGTAGCAATCAGCCCCAGCATTTT
TRBJ2-7	NA	TRBV4-3	NA	CASSQGLWGSYEQYF	TGCGCCAGCAGCCAAGGGCTTTGGGGCTCCTACGAGCAGTACTTC
TRBJ1-6	NA	TRBV2	NA	CASSESLSPLHF	TGTGCCAGCAGTGAGTCCCTTTCACCCCTCCACTTT
TRBJ1-6	NA	TRBV7-3	TRBD1	CASSRDRDSPLHF	TGTGCCAGCAGCCGTGACAGGGACTCACCCCTCCACTTT
TRBJ1-5	once	TRBV6-6	NA	CASSYSEGRPNQPQHF	TGTGCCAGCAGTTACTCGGAAGGACGGCCCAATCAGCCCCAGCATTTT
TRBJ2-7	NA	TRBV5-6	TRBD1	CASSGDSPYEQYF	TGTGCCAGCAGCGGGGACAGCCCCTACGAGCAGTACTTC
TRBJ2-7	NA	TRBV12-3/TRBV12-4	NA	CASSGLGYEQYF	TGTGCCAGCAGCGGACTTGGCTACGAGCAGTACTTC
TRBJ1-1	once	TRBV7-3	NA	CASSLIGTEAFF	TGTGCCAGCAGCTTAATCGGGACTGAAGCTTTCTTT
TRBJ2-6	NA	TRBV5-6	NA	CASSLGGHNSGANVLTF	TGTGCCAGCAGCTTGGGTGGACACAACTCTGGGGCCAACGTCCTGACTTTC
TRBJ1-5	NA	TRBV19	NA	CASRSARRGGGNQPQHF	TGTGCCAGTAGATCGGCCCGGCGGGGCGGGGGCAATCAGCCCCAGCATTTT
TRBJ2-1	NA	TRBV7-3	TRBD2	CASSLGEGGEINEQFF	TGTGCCAGCAGCTTAGGGGAGGGCGGGGAGATCAATGAGCAGTTCTTC
TRBJ1-3	NA	TRBV9	NA	CASSEYSGNTIYF	TGTGCCAGCAGTGAGTACTCTGGAAACACCATATATTTT
TRBJ2-1	NA	TRBV19	NA	CASSIASGVDEQFF	TGTGCCAGTAGTATAGCTTCGGGCGTCGATGAGCAGTTCTTC
TRBJ2-3	NA	TRBV7-3	NA	CASSRTGSTDTQYF	TGTGCCAGCAGTCGGACTGGTAGCACAGATACGCAGTATTTT
TRBJ1-5	NA	TRBV12-3/TRBV12-4	NA	CASSFLGDQPQHF	TGTGCCAGCAGCTTCTTGGGGGATCAGCCCCAGCATTTT
TRBJ1-4	NA	TRBV19	NA	CASRFDEKLFF	TGTGCCAGTAGGTTCGATGAAAAACTGTTTTTT
TRBJ2-5	few	TRBV7-2	NA	CASSLSQAPPQETQYF	TGTGCCAGCAGCTTATCCCAGGCTCCTCCGCAAGAGACCCAGTACTTC
TRBJ2-1	once	TRBV12-3/TRBV12-4	TRBD1	CASSFGRQGEFF	TGTGCCAGCAGTTTTGGTAGACAGGGTGAGTTCTTC
TRBJ1-1	NA	TRBV20-1	NA	CSASSQGITEAFF	TGCAGTGCTAGTAGTCAGGGTATCACTGAAGCTTTCTTT
TRBJ2-5	NA	TRBV5-4	NA	CASSLVGRGEETQYF	TGTGCCAGCAGCTTGGTAGGGAGGGGGGAAGAGACCCAGTACTTC
TRBJ2-1	NA	TRBV30	TRBD2	CAWSARTSGRRNEQFF	TGTGCCTGGAGTGCTCGGACTAGCGGGAGGAGGAATGAGCAGTTCTTC
TRBJ2-7	few	TRBV6-5	NA	CASSYSGPREQYF	TGTGCCAGCAGTTACTCGGGGCCTCGGGAGCAGTACTTC
TRBJ2-2	NA	TRBV6-5	NA	CASSPGDGNTGELFF	TGTGCCAGCAGTCCCGGGGACGGGAACACCGGGGAGCTGTTTTTT
TRBJ1-1	NA	TRBV10-1	NA	CASTRQRRLLNTEAFF	TGCGCCAGCACTAGACAGCGCCGGCTCCTGAACACTGAAGCTTTCTTT
TRBJ2-1	NA	TRBV12-3/TRBV12-4	NA	CASSLWLHNEQFF	TGTGCCAGCAGTTTGTGGCTCCACAATGAGCAGTTCTTC
TRBJ2-4	once	TRBV18	NA	CASSPSRGLRDIQYF	TGTGCCAGCTCACCCTCCCGTGGGTTACGTGACATTCAGTACTTC
TRBJ1-2	NA	TRBV30	TRBD1	CAWGQVNYGYTF	TGTGCCTGGGGACAGGTTAACTATGGCTACACCTTC
TRBJ2-5	NA	TRBV5-6	NA	CASSFWDTVGRETQYF	TGTGCCAGCAGCTTCTGGGACACAGTGGGCCGAGAGACCCAGTACTTC
TRBJ1-1	NA	TRBV5-6	NA	CASSWRGMNTEAFF	TGTGCCAGCAGCTGGAGGGGTATGAACACTGAAGCTTTCTTT
TRBJ2-3	NA	TRBV19	TRBD2	CASSSASGGGDTQYF	TGTGCCAGTAGTTCTGCTAGCGGGGGGGGAGATACGCAGTATTTT
TRBJ2-4	once	TRBV6-5	TRBD2	CASSRGTSTRDIQYF	TGTGCCAGCAGTCGCGGGACTAGCACCCGGGACATTCAGTACTTC
TRBJ2-7	large	TRBV10-1	TRBD2	CASLQTSGYEQYF	TGCGCCAGCCTCCAGACTAGCGGCTACGAGCAGTACTTC
TRBJ1-2	NA	TRBV5-4	NA	CASSLMAEYGYTF	TGTGCCAGCAGCTTAATGGCGGAATATGGCTACACCTTC
TRBJ2-3	NA	TRBV11-3	TRBD1	CASSGQGSDTQYF	TGTGCCAGCAGCGGACAGGGATCAGATACGCAGTATTTT
TRBJ1-2	NA	TRBV28	NA	CASSSGVGGYTF	TGTGCCAGCAGCTCAGGGGTTGGGGGCTACACCTTC
TRBJ1-4	NA	TRBV6-6	TRBD1	CASSRQGTNEKLFF	TGTGCCAGCAGTCGACAGGGAACTAATGAAAAACTGTTTTTT
TRBJ2-3	NA	TRBV24-1	NA	CATSDGATRSTDTQYF	TGTGCCACCAGTGACGGGGCGACACGGAGCACAGATACGCAGTATTTT
TRBJ1-6	NA	TRBV19	NA	CASRASRSSYNSPLHF	TGTGCCAGTAGGGCTTCGCGGAGCTCCTATAATTCACCCCTCCACTTT
TRBJ1-2	NA	TRBV2	NA	CASSEAATHGGYTF	TGTGCCAGCAGTGAAGCGGCGACTCACGGGGGCTACACCTTC
TRBJ2-3	NA	TRBV5-6	TRBD2	CASTLEVAGDQDTQYF	TGTGCCAGCACCCTGGAGGTAGCGGGGGATCAGGATACGCAGTATTTT
TRBJ2-1	NA	TRBV7-8	NA	CASSPIFPDGPRDEQFF	TGTGCCAGCAGCCCTATTTTTCCGGACGGACCGAGGGATGAGCAGTTCTTC
TRBJ2-1	NA	TRBV16	NA	CASSQLAGEQFF	TGTGCCAGCAGCCAATTAGCAGGGGAGCAGTTCTTC
TRBJ1-2	NA	TRBV4-3	TRBD1	CASSQDNRGPSLYGYTF	TGCGCCAGCAGCCAAGATAACAGGGGGCCTTCTCTCTATGGCTACACCTTC
TRBJ1-5	once	TRBV19	NA	CASSIGSSNQPQHF	TGTGCCAGTAGTATTGGGTCTAGCAATCAGCCCCAGCATTTT
TRBJ2-2	NA	TRBV7-2	NA	CASSLDHPRTGELFF	TGTGCCAGCAGCTTGGACCACCCTAGGACCGGGGAGCTGTTTTTT
TRBJ1-6	NA	TRBV2	NA	CASPEGRGSPLHF	TGTGCCAGCCCCGAGGGGCGTGGGTCACCCCTCCACTTT
TRBJ1-2	NA	TRBV5-4	NA	CASSPTRQEGYTF	TGTGCCAGCAGCCCCACTCGACAGGAGGGCTACACCTTC
TRBJ1-1	NA	TRBV30	NA	CAWSVRQAGEAFF	TGTGCCTGGAGTGTCCGACAGGCGGGTGAAGCTTTCTTT
TRBJ1-2	NA	TRBV4-3	TRBD1	CASSLIGTGTYGYTF	TGCGCCAGCAGCCTAATCGGGACAGGGACCTATGGCTACACCTTC
TRBJ2-6	NA	TRBV7-6	NA	CASSLTVSGANVLTF	TGTGCCAGCAGCTTGACAGTCTCTGGGGCCAACGTCCTGACTTTC
TRBJ1-2	NA	TRBV6-4	NA	CASSDGATQGLAGYTF	TGTGCCAGCAGTGACGGGGCAACACAGGGTTTGGCGGGCTACACCTTC
TRBJ2-5	NA	TRBV24-1	TRBD2	CATSDTKTSGGETQYF	TGTGCCACCAGTGATACCAAGACTAGCGGGGGAGAGACCCAGTACTTC
TRBJ1-1	NA	TRBV19	TRBD1	CASSSRQGGTEAFF	TGTGCCAGTAGTTCCCGACAGGGAGGGACTGAAGCTTTCTTT
TRBJ1-2	once	TRBV5-1	NA	CASSFSGDYGYTF	TGCGCCAGCAGCTTTTCGGGGGACTATGGCTACACCTTC
TRBJ2-7	NA	TRBV7-2	NA	CASSVTGRGSYEQYF	TGTGCCAGCAGCGTTACAGGCCGCGGATCCTACGAGCAGTACTTC
TRBJ2-7	once	TRBV6-2/TRBV6-3	NA	CASSWSLSQSFYEQYF	TGTGCCAGCAGTTGGTCCTTGAGTCAGAGCTTTTACGAGCAGTACTTC
TRBJ1-1	NA	TRBV10-3	TRBD1	CATEPGGGKSTEAFF	TGTGCCACCGAACCAGGGGGGGGGAAGAGTACTGAAGCTTTCTTT
TRBJ1-4	NA	TRBV7-6	NA	CASSFVRGGEKLFF	TGTGCCAGCAGCTTCGTCAGGGGTGGTGAAAAACTGTTTTTT
TRBJ2-5	NA	TRBV18	TRBD2	CASSPTGTSGVQETQYF	TGTGCCAGCTCACCAACCGGGACTAGCGGGGTACAAGAGACCCAGTACTTC